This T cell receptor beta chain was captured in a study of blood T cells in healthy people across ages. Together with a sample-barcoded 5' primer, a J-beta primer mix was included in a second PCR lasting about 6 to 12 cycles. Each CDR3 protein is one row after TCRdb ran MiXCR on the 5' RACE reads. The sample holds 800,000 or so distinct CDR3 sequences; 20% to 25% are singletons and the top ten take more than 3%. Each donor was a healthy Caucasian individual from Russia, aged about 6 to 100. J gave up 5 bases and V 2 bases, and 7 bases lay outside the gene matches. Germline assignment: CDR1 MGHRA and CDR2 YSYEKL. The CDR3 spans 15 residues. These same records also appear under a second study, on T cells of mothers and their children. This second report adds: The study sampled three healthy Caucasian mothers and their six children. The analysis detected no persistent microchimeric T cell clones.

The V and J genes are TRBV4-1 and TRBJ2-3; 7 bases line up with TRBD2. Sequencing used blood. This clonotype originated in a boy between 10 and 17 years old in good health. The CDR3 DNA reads TGCGCCAGCAGCCAACTAGCGGCTTACGGAGATACGCAGTATTTT. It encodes CASSQLAAYGDTQYF.